This T cell receptor (beta chain) was recorded in a study of blood T cell repertoires in COVID-19. Background on the study: Acute-phase and convalescent COVID-19 samples originated in the United States, Italy and Spain.

The assay was immunoSEQ multiplex PCR, and TCRdb's table has in-frame clones only and misses some. The repertoire holds hundreds of thousands of clones, with roughly 86% as singletons. V was cut by 7 bases and J by 6 bases, with 15 bases left in between. This CDR3 has 13 amino acids. Germline CDR1 and CDR2: MDHEN and SYDVKM. Sequencing used peripheral blood. The rearrangement uses TRBV28 and TRBJ1-2, with D unclear. The source is a woman aged 55-70 years who had recovered from COVID-19. The CDR3 loop reads CASTLRGLNGYTF. CDR3 in DNA: TGTGCCAGCACCCTTCGGGGATTGAATGGCTACACCTTC.